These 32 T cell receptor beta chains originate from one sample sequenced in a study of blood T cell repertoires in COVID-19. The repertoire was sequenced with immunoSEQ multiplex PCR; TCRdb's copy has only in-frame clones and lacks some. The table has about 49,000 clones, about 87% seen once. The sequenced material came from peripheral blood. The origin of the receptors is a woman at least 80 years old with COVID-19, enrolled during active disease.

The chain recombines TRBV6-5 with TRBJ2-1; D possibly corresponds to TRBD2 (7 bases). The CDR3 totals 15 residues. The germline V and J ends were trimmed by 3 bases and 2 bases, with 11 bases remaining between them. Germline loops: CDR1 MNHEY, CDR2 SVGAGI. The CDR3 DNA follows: TGTGCCAGCAGTTATGAAGGGGGGGCCTACAATGAGCAGTTCTTC. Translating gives CASSYEGGAYNEQFF.

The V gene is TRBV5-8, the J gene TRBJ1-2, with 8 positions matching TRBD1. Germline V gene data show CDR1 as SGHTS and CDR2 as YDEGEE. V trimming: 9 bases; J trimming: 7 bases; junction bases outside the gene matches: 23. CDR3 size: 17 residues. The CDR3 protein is CATIPGNGGRGRGGYTF. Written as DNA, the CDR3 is TGTGCCACCATCCCTGGCAATGGTGGCAGGGGGCGCGGTGGCTACACCTTC.

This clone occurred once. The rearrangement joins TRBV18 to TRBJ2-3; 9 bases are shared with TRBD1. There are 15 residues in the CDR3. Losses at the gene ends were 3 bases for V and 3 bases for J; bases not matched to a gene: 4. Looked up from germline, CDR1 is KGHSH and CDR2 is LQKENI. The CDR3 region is CASSPGQGGTDTQYF. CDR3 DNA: TGTGCCAGCTCACCGGGACAGGGTGGAACAGATACGCAGTATTTT.

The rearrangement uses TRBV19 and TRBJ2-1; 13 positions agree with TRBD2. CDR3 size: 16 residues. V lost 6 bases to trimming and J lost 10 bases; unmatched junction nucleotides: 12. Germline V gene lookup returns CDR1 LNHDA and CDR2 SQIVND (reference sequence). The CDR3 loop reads CASRLAGLAGSIEQFF. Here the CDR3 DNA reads TGTGCCAGTAGACTCGCGGGACTAGCGGGATCTATCGAGCAGTTCTTC. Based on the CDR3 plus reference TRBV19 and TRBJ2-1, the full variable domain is DGGITQSPKYLFRKEGQNVTLSCEQNLNHDAMYWYRQDPGQGLRLIYYSQIVNDFQKGDIAEGYSVSREKKESFPLTVTSAQKNPTAFYLCASRLAGLAGSIEQFFGPGTRLTVL.

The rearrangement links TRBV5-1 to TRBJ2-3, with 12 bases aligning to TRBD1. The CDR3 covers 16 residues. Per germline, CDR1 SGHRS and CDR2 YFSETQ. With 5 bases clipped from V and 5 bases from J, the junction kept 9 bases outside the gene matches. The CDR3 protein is CASSFGGTGGEDTQYF. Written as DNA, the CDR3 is TGCGCCAGCAGTTTCGGTGGGACAGGGGGCGAAGATACGCAGTATTTT.

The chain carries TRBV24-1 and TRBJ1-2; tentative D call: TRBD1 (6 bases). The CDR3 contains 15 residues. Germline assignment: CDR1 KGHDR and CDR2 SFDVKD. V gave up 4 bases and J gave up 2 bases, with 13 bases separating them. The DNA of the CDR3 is TGTGCCACCAGTGACGGACAGCCCTCCAACTATGGCTACACCTTC. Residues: CATSDGQPSNYGYTF.

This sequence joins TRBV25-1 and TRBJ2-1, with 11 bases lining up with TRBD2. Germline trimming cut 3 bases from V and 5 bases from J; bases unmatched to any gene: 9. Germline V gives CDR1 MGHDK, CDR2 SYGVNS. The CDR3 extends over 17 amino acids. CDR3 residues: CASSDAVGLAGDNEQFF. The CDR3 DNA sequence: TGTGCCAGCAGTGACGCCGTCGGACTAGCGGGCGACAATGAGCAGTTCTTC.

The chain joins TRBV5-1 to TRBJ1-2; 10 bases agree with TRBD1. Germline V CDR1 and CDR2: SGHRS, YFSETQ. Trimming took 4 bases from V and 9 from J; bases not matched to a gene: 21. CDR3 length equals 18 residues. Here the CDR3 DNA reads TGCGCCAGCAGCATATCCGGGACAGGGGCGTCGGAGTTTATGAGCTACACCTTC. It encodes CASSISGTGASEFMSYTF.

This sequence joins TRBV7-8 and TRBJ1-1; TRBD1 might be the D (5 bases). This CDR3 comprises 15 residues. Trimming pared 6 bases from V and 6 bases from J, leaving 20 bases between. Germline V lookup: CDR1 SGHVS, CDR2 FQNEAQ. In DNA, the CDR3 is TGTGCCAGCAGGTCCCAGGGAAGGGTATTGGCTGAAGCTTTCTTT. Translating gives CASRSQGRVLAEAFF.

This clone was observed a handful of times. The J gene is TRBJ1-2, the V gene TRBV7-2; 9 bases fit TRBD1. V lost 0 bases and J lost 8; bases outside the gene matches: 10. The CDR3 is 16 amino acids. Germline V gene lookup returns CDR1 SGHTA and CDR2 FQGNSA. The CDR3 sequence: CASSLAISGQGRGYTF. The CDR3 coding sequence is TGTGCCAGCAGCTTAGCAATATCGGGACAGGGTAGAGGCTACACCTTC. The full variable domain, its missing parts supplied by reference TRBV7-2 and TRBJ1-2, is GAGVSQSPSNKVTEKGKDVELRCDPISGHTALYWYRQSLGQGLEFLIYFQGNSAPDKSGLPSDRFSAERTGGSVSTLTIQRTQQEDSAVYLCASSLAISGQGRGYTFGSGTRLTVV.

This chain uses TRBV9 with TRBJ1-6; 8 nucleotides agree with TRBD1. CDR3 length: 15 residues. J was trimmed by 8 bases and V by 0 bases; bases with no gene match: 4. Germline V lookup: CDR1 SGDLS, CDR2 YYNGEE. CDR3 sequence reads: CASSVEQGVDSPLHF. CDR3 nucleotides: TGTGCCAGCAGCGTAGAACAGGGGGTAGATTCACCCCTCCACTTT.

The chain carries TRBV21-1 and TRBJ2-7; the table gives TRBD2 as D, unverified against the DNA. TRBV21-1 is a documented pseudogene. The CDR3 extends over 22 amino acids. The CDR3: CASSNQRAGGALTSGDSYEQYF. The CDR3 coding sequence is TGTGCCAGCAGCAACCAGAGAGCAGGGGGTGCGCTGACTAGCGGGGATTCCTACGAGCAGTACTTC.

CDR3 nucleotide sequence: TGTGCCAGCTCACCACCGAGCAGCGGGGGGGGATACAATGAGCAGTTCTTC. This sequence encodes CASSPPSSGGGYNEQFF. The chain recombines TRBV18 with TRBJ2-1, with 10 bases matching TRBD2. This CDR3 region has 17 residues. Germline CDR1 is KGHSH and CDR2 is LQKENI. The V gene end was trimmed by 0 bases and the J gene end by 4 bases; junction bases not matched to a gene: 6.

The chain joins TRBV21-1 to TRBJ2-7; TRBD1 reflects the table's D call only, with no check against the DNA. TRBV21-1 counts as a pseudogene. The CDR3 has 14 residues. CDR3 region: CASSKGQDRREQYF. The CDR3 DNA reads TGTGCCAGCAGCAAAGGACAGGACCGGAGAGAGCAGTACTTC.

As DNA, the CDR3 is TGTGCCAGCAGCTTAGCGCTCGGGACAGGGTATGGCTACACCTTC. Its translation is CASSLALGTGYGYTF. V is TRBV7-2 and J is TRBJ1-2; 9 bases are a match to TRBD1. V lost 0 bases to trimming and J lost 5 bases; unmatched junction nucleotides: 4. Germline V lookup: CDR1 SGHTA, CDR2 FQGNSA. The CDR3 length is 15 residues. Full variable domain (missing parts from reference TRBV7-2 and TRBJ1-2): GAGVSQSPSNKVTEKGKDVELRCDPISGHTALYWYRQSLGQGLEFLIYFQGNSAPDKSGLPSDRFSAERTGGSVSTLTIQRTQQEDSAVYLCASSLALGTGYGYTFGSGTRLTVV.

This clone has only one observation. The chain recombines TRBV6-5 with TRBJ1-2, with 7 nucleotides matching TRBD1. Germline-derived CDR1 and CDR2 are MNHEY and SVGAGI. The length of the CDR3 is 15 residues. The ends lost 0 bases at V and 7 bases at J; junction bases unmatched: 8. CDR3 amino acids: CASSYSTGSLGGYTF. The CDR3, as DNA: TGTGCCAGCAGTTACTCGACAGGGTCATTAGGTGGCTACACCTTC.

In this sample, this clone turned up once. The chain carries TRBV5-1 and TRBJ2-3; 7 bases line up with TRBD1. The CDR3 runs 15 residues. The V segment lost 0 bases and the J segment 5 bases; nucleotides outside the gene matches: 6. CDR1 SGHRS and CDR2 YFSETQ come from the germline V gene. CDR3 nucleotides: TGCGCCAGCAGCTTGGCACCGGGACAGAGAGATACGCAGTATTTT. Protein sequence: CASSLAPGQRDTQYF. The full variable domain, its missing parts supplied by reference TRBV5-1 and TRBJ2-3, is KAGVTQTPRYLIKTRGQQVTLSCSPISGHRSVSWYQQTPGQGLQFLFEYFSETQRNKGNFPGRFSGRQFSNSRSEMNVSTLELGDSALYLCASSLAPGQRDTQYFGPGTRLTVL.

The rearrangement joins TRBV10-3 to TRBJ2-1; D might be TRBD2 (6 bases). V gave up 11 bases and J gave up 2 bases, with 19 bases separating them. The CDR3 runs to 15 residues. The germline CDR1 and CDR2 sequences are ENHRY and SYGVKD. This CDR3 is CASASGLTAYNEQFF. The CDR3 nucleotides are TGTGCCTCGGCGTCCGGACTAACTGCCTACAATGAGCAGTTCTTC.

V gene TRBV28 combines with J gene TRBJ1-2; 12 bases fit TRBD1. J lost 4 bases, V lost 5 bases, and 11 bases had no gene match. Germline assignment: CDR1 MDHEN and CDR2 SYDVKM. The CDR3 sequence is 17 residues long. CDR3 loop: CASSPSGTGGRGYGYTF. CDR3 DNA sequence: TGTGCCAGCAGTCCTTCCGGGACAGGGGGCCGTGGCTATGGCTACACCTTC.

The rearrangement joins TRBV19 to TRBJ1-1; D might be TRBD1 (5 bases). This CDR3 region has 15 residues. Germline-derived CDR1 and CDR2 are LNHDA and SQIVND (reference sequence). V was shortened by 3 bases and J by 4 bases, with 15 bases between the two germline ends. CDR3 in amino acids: CASSIPQGIGTEAFF. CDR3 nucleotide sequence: TGTGCCAGTAGTATCCCGCAGGGTATCGGCACTGAAGCTTTCTTT.

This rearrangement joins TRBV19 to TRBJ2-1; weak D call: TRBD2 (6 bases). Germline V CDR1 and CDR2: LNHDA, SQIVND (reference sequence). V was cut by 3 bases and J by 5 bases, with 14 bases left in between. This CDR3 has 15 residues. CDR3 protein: CASSIGPAGHNEQFF. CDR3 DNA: TGTGCCAGTAGTATTGGGCCAGCGGGTCACAATGAGCAGTTCTTC.

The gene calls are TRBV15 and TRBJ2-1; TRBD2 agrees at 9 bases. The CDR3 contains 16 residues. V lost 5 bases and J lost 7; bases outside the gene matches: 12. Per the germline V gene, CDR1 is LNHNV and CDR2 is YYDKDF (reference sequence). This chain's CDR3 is CATSSRQLAGNNEQFF. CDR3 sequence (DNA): TGTGCCACCAGCTCCCGTCAGCTAGCGGGAAATAATGAGCAGTTCTTC.

The CDR3 loop reads CASSQQGALNEQYF. CDR3 nucleotides: TGTGCCAGCAGCCAACAGGGGGCCCTGAACGAGCAGTACTTC. The chain couples TRBV3-1 (or the pseudogene TRBV3-2) to TRBJ2-7; 8 nucleotides agree with TRBD1. The CDR3 is 14 residues long. After removal of 2 bases from V and 5 bases from J, the junction contained 5 bases not matched to a gene. Germline V CDR1 and CDR2: LGHDT, YNNKEL (reference sequence).

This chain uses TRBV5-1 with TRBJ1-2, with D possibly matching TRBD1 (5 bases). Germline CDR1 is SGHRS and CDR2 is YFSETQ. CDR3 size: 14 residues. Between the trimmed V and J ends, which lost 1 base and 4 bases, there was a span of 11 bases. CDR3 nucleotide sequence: TGCGCCAGCAGCTTGTACCAGGGCGGCTATGGCTACACCTTC. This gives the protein CASSLYQGGYGYTF.

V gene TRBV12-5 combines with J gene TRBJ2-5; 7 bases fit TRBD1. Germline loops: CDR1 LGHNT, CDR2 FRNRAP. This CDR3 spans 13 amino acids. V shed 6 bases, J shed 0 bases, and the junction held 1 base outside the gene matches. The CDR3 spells CASGTGNQETQYF. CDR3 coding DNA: TGTGCTAGTGGGACAGGGAACCAAGAGACCCAGTACTTC.

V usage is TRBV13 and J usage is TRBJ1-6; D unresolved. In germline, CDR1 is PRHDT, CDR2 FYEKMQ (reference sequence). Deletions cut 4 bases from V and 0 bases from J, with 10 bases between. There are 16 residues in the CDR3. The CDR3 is CASSSLYSSYNSPLHF. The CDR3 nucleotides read TGTGCCAGCAGCTCGTTGTACAGCTCCTATAATTCACCCCTCCACTTT.

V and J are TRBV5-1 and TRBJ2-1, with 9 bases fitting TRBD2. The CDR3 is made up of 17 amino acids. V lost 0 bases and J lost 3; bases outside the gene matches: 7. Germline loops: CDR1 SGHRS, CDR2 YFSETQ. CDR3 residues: CASSLVSSGGLYNEQFF. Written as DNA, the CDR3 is TGCGCCAGCAGCTTGGTTAGTAGCGGGGGTCTCTACAATGAGCAGTTCTTC.

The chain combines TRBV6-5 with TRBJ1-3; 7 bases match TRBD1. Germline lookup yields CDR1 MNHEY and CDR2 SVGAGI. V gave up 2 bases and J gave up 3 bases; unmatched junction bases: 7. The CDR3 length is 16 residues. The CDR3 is CASSYGTGVGGNTIYF. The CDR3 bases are TGTGCCAGCAGTTACGGCACAGGGGTTGGTGGAAACACCATATATTTT.

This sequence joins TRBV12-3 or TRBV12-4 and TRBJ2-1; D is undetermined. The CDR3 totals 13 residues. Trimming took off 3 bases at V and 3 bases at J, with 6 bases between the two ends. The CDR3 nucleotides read TGTGCCAGCAGTTTTCACAGCTACAATGAGCAGTTCTTC. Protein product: CASSFHSYNEQFF.

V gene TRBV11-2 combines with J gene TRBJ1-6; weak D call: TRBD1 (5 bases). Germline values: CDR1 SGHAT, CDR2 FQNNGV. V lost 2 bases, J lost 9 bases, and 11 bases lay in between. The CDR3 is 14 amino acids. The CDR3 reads CASSLLGGSSPLHF. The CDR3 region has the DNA TGTGCCAGCAGCTTACTGGGGGGATCTTCACCCCTCCACTTT.

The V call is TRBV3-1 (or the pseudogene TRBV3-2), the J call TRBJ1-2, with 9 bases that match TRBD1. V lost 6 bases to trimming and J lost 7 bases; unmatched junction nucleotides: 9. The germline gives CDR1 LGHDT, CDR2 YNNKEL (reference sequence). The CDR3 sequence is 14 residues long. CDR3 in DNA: TGTGCCAGCAGAGGGACAGGGCTAACTACTGGCTACACCTTC. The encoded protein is CASRGTGLTTGYTF.

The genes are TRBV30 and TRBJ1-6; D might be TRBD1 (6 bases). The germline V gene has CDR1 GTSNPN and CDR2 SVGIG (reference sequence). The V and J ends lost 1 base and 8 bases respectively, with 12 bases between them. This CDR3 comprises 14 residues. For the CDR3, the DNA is TGTGCCTGGAGTGGAAACAGGGCGGATTCACCCCTCCACTTT. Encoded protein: CAWSGNRADSPLHF.